These 32 T cell receptor beta chains were all obtained from the same sample, sequenced in a study of breast tumors, draining lymph nodes, adjacent tissues. MiXCR, run by TCRdb on the multiplex PCR reads, gives a single entry per CDR3 protein. The profile shows under 70,000 distinct CDR3 sequences, roughly 44% of them singletons. What was sequenced was breast tumor tissue. The receptors shown here come from a female donor with breast cancer. Some clones in this sample may be carry-over from other donors' samples.

The rearrangement joins TRBV7-8 to TRBJ2-7, with 9 bases fitting TRBD2. The CDR3 consists of 16 residues. The J segment lost 5 bases and the V segment lost 3 bases, leaving 11 bases of the junction unmatched. The germline CDR1 and CDR2 sequences are SGHVS and FQNEAQ. CDR3 amino acids: CASSFPRGGGANEQYF. The CDR3 DNA follows: TGTGCCAGCAGCTTCCCTCGGGGCGGGGGGGCCAACGAGCAGTACTTC. The full variable domain, completed using reference TRBV7-8 and TRBJ2-7, is GAGVSQSPRYKVAKRGQDVALRCDPISGHVSLFWYQQALGQGPEFLTYFQNEAQLDKSGLPSDRFFAERPEGSVSTLKIQRTQQEDSAVYLCASSFPRGGGANEQYFGPGTRLTVT.

Of note for this clonotype: It may be a read error: a sequence one base away is much more abundant. The chain joins TRBV19 to TRBJ2-1; no firm D call. This CDR3 region has 14 residues. Per germline, CDR1 LNHDA and CDR2 SQIVND (reference sequence). The CDR3 loop is CASRAYPSYNEQLF. In DNA form, the CDR3 reads TGTGCCAGCCGCGCCTACCCCTCCTACAATGAGCAGCTCTTC.

This clonotype was detected ten times or more. The V gene is TRBV14, the J gene TRBJ1-5; no clear D. This CDR3 is built from 13 residues. Germline loops: CDR1 SGHDN, CDR2 FVKESK. Deletions cut 0 bases from V and 4 bases from J, with 4 bases between. CDR3 DNA: TGTGCCAGCAGCCAAGATCCAAATCAGCCCCAGCATTTT. It yields the protein CASSQDPNQPQHF. Variable domain in full (rest from reference TRBV14 and TRBJ1-5): EAGVTQFPSHSVIEKGQTVTLRCDPISGHDNLYWYRRVMGKEIKFLLHFVKESKQDESGMPNNRFLAERTGGTYSTLKVQPAELEDSGVYFCASSQDPNQPQHFGDGTRLSIL.

This clonotype was counted at least ten times. The DNA for the CDR3 is TGCGCCAGCAGGCTGACGACAGGCACCTCCGGACCCCTCCACTTT. Translated, it gives CASRLTTGTSGPLHF. The chain links TRBV5-1 to TRBJ1-6, with a possible D match to TRBD1 (6 bases). The CDR3 has 15 amino acids. Between the trimmed V and J ends, which lost 5 bases and 12 bases, there was a span of 21 bases. The germline V gene encodes CDR1 SGHRS and CDR2 YFSETQ.

The CDR3 DNA reads as TGCAGTGCTAGAGTGGCTAGCGGGAGGAACACCGGGGAGCTGTTTTTT. Translating gives CSARVASGRNTGELFF. The chain joins TRBV20-1 to TRBJ2-2, with 10 nucleotides matching TRBD2. Germline V gene lookup returns CDR1 DFQATT and CDR2 SNEGSKA (reference sequence). The CDR3 loop spans 16 amino acids. With V trimmed by 1 base and J by 1 base, 3 bases remained unmatched.

The table lists this clonotype with a few counts. With a much larger clone just one base away, this may be a read error. V and J are TRBV28 and TRBJ1-2; D remains unclear. Germline lookup yields CDR1 MDHEN and CDR2 SYDVKM. The CDR3 runs 13 residues. CDR3 in amino acids: CASSFGQAHGHTF. The CDR3 region has the DNA TGTGCCAGCAGTTTTGGGCAGGCTCATGGCCACACCTTC.

In its sample, this clonotype was seen many times. This chain connects TRBV10-3 to TRBJ2-3; possible D gene TRBD2, 6 bases. The CDR3 is 14 residues long. Trimming removed 7 bases at V and 6 bases at J, with 17 bases between. Germline CDR1 is ENHRY and CDR2 is SYGVKD. This CDR3 reads CAITPGDTVDTQYF. CDR3 sequence (DNA): TGTGCCATCACCCCGGGGGATACCGTTGATACGCAGTATTTT.

This clonotype was seen only once. Its ends do not fully match the called genes, so a read error is possible. The chain has TRBV7-2 and TRBJ2-7, with D perhaps TRBD2 (6 bases). This CDR3 region has 14 residues. CDR1 is SGHTA and CDR2 is FQGNSA in the germline V gene. This CDR3 is CAGSNTGSAYEQYF. DNA of the CDR3: TGTGCCGGCAGCAATACCGGGAGCGCCTACGAGCAGTACTTC.

In its sample, this clonotype was seen many times. The rearrangement uses TRBV9 and TRBJ2-3; 9 bases map to TRBD2. The CDR3 has 19 amino acids. Germline loops: CDR1 SGDLS, CDR2 YYNGEE. Unmatched junction bases numbered 16, after V lost 3 bases and J lost 2 bases. As DNA, the CDR3 is TGTGCCAGCAGCGAAGAGGCTAGCGGGGATAATCCATACACAGATACGCAGTATTTT. As protein: CASSEEASGDNPYTDTQYF.

Ten or more counts support this clonotype. The rearrangement joins TRBV2 to TRBJ2-1, with 9 bases fitting TRBD2. The CDR3 runs 15 residues. The J segment lost 9 bases and the V segment lost 3 bases, leaving 9 bases of the junction unmatched. Germline CDR1 SNHLY, CDR2 FYNNEI. CDR3 protein: CASSEGSGRIGEQFF. CDR3 bases: TGTGCCAGCAGTGAGGGTAGCGGGAGAATTGGTGAGCAGTTCTTC.

Concerning this clonotype: In this CDR3 the conserved last residue, phenylalanine or tryptophan, is missing, so a read error is likely. No DNA is shown, since the ends of the CDR3 on it are uncertain; the CDR3 is the one TCRdb lists. V usage is TRBV4-1 and J usage is TRBJ2-5; the table's D call, TRBD1, has no DNA check behind it. The germline gives CDR1 MGHRA, CDR2 YSYEKL. The CDR3 is 11 residues long, ends included. The CDR3 here is CASSQVNRGYT.

Only one count was recorded for this clonotype. The rearrangement links TRBV7-2 to TRBJ2-5; 13 bases are shared with TRBD2. The V gene end was trimmed by 6 bases and the J gene end by 5 bases; junction bases not matched to a gene: 18. Germline values: CDR1 SGHTA, CDR2 FQGNSA. CDR3 size: 19 residues. The CDR3 bases are TGTGCCAGCAGTGTATCCGGGACTAGCGGGACTACCATCCAGGAGACCCAGTACTTC. Amino acids: CASSVSGTSGTTIQETQYF.

This clonotype was detected ten times or more. The rearrangement uses TRBV6-6 and TRBJ2-7; 12 nucleotides agree with TRBD1. Trimming cost V 6 bases and J 4 bases; bases outside gene matches: 10. Germline V gives CDR1 MNHNY, CDR2 SVGAGI (reference sequence). The CDR3 is 16 residues long. CDR3 loop: CASSGGTGGRRYEQYF. In DNA form, the CDR3 reads TGTGCCAGCAGCGGGGGGACAGGGGGCCGTCGGTACGAGCAGTACTTC.

Points on this clonotype: A single base separates this from a much larger clone, so it may be a read error. CDR3 protein: CASSIPGGAYNEQFF. The CDR3 nucleotides are TGTGCCAGCAGCATCCCCGGGGGGGCTTACAATGAGCAGTTCTTC. This sequence joins TRBV11-3 and TRBJ2-1, with 8 bases identical to TRBD2. Germline-derived CDR1 and CDR2 are SGHNT and YENEEA. V lost 5 bases and J lost 4; bases outside the gene matches: 7. CDR3 size: 15 residues.

This clonotype was counted a few times. The chain couples TRBV3-1 to TRBJ1-2; TRBD1 aligns across 7 bases. The V and J ends lost 5 bases and 6 bases, in that order; junction bases with no gene match: 15. The CDR3 extends over 16 amino acids. Germline CDR1 reads LGHDT; CDR2 reads YNNKEL (reference sequence). The CDR3 DNA sequence: TGTGCCAGCAGCGCCCGGGACAGCTTACTAACTAATGGCTACACCTTC. Translation: CASSARDSLLTNGYTF.

The sample holds many counts of this clonotype. V usage is TRBV2 and J usage is TRBJ1-2; 11 bases line up with TRBD1. V was pared by 6 bases and J by 2 bases, with 5 bases of the junction left unmatched. The CDR3 spans 15 residues. CDR1 and CDR2 from the germline V gene are SNHLY and FYNNEI. The CDR3 bases are TGTGCCAGCAGGGGGGACAGGGGGAAGAACTATGGCTACACCTTC. Its translation is CASRGDRGKNYGYTF.

Ten or more counts support this clonotype. The chain combines TRBV5-1 with TRBJ2-1; no reliable D call. CDR1 SGHRS and CDR2 YFSETQ come from the germline V gene. Deletions cut 0 bases from V and 0 bases from J, with 4 bases between. This CDR3 is 14 amino acids long. The DNA of the CDR3 is TGCGCCAGCAGCTTGGCCAGCTCCTACAATGAGCAGTTCTTC. Protein: CASSLASSYNEQFF.

Concerning this clonotype: It is likely a read error, because the conserved phenylalanine at the end of the CDR3 is missing. Because the CDR3's place on the DNA is in doubt, the DNA is left out and the CDR3 is given as listed by TCRdb. The genes are TRBV19 and TRBJ2-5; the DNA was not used to check the table's D call, TRBD1. The germline V gene encodes CDR1 LNHDA and CDR2 SQIVND (reference sequence). From its first to its last residue, the CDR3 has 16 amino acids. The chain's CDR3 is CASRAPGQIRGYTFGS.

The J gene is TRBJ2-1, the V gene TRBV29-1; either TRBD1 or TRBD2 may supply D (5 bases each). Germline CDR1 and CDR2: SQVTM and ANQGSEA. V gave up 6 bases and J gave up 5 bases, with 8 bases separating them. The length of the CDR3 is 11 residues. The CDR3 spells CSVGENNEQFF. The CDR3 DNA is TGCAGCGTGGGGGAAAACAATGAGCAGTTCTTC.

The chain uses TRBV2 and TRBJ1-2, with TRBD1 matching over 7 bases. V was pared by 2 bases and J by 5 bases, with 2 bases of the junction left unmatched. From germline, CDR1 is SNHLY and CDR2 FYNNEI. This CDR3 spans 13 amino acids. CDR3 loop: CASSEQGDYGYTF. The DNA for the CDR3 is TGTGCCAGCAGTGAACAGGGGGATTATGGCTACACCTTC. Full variable domain (missing parts from reference TRBV2 and TRBJ1-2): EPEVTQTPSHQVTQMGQEVILRCVPISNHLYFYWYRQILGQKVEFLVSFYNNEISEKSEIFDDQFSVERPDGSNFTLKIRSTKLEDSAMYFCASSEQGDYGYTFGSGTRLTVV.

This clonotype was seen many times. The chain links TRBV7-6 to TRBJ2-3, with no clear D. CDR1 is SGHVS and CDR2 is FNYEAQ in the germline V gene. V was trimmed by 5 bases and J by 0 bases, leaving 9 bases between them. The CDR3 consists of 14 residues. In DNA form, the CDR3 reads TGTGCCAGCAGCCTCAGCCTCAGCACAGATACGCAGTATTTT. Protein sequence: CASSLSLSTDTQYF.

Details on this clonotype: A clone one base away is much larger, so this may be a read error. The V and J genes are TRBV6-1 and TRBJ2-3, with 8 bases that match TRBD2. This CDR3 comprises 14 residues. The germline gives CDR1 MNHNS, CDR2 SASEGT. The CDR3 region has the DNA TGTGTCAGCCTAGCGGGTCCAAGCACAGATACGCAGTATTTT. It specifies CVSLAGPSTDTQYF.

This clonotype is medium-sized within its sample. J is TRBJ2-3 and V is TRBV7-9; TRBD1 or TRBD2 may be the D gene (7 bases each). CDR1 SEHNR and CDR2 FQNEAQ come from the germline V gene (reference sequence). V lost 5 bases and J 6 bases, leaving 21 bases between the germline ends. CDR3 length: 16 residues. The DNA of the CDR3 is TGTGCCAGCAGCGAGGGGGCAGCGGGGTCGGGCGATACGCAGTATTTT. Translated, it gives CASSEGAAGSGDTQYF.

This clonotype came up a few times. V is TRBV19 and J is TRBJ2-3, with D perhaps being TRBD1 or TRBD2 (6 bases each). CDR1 is LNHDA, CDR2 SQIVND, per germline (reference sequence). Trimming took off 4 bases at V and 2 bases at J, with 13 bases between the two ends. The CDR3 runs 15 residues. CDR3 sequence: CASSRVGGPTDTQYF. Written as DNA, the CDR3 is TGTGCCAGTAGTAGGGTGGGGGGCCCCACAGATACGCAGTATTTT.

This clonotype was found once. The genes are TRBV10-1 and TRBJ1-6, with TRBD1 as a possible D gene (6 bases). CDR3 length equals 14 residues. V was shortened by 3 bases and J by 9 bases, with 12 bases between the two germline ends. Germline assignment: CDR1 WNHNN and CDR2 SYGVQD (reference sequence). The CDR3: CASSEQGSGSPLHF. The CDR3 DNA is TGCGCCAGCAGTGAACAGGGTTCTGGTTCACCCCTCCACTTT.

This clonotype was counted many times. The chain uses TRBV27 and TRBJ2-7; TRBD2 agrees at 9 bases. The trim removed 5 bases at V and 3 bases at J, leaving 8 bases unmatched. In germline, CDR1 is MNHEY, CDR2 SMNVEV (reference sequence). This CDR3 has 15 amino acids. The CDR3 region has the DNA TGTGCCAGCAGTCCCCCCGCTAGCGGGATCTACGAGCAGTACTTC. Translation gives CASSPPASGIYEQYF.

This clonotype was observed a handful of times. V and J are TRBV20-1 and TRBJ2-1, with 9 positions matching TRBD1. There are 13 residues in the CDR3. The trim removed 5 bases at V and 7 bases at J, leaving 6 bases unmatched. Germline V gene lookup returns CDR1 DFQATT and CDR2 SNEGSKA (reference sequence). CDR3 DNA: TGCAGTGCTCCGGGACAGGGCGGTAATGAGCAGTTCTTC. Translating it yields CSAPGQGGNEQFF.

The table lists this clonotype with many counts. The chain combines TRBV27 with TRBJ2-5; D is unclear. Trimming left V 7 bases short and J 3 bases short, with 18 bases between. The CDR3 length is 15 residues. Germline-derived CDR1 and CDR2 are MNHEY and SMNVEV (reference sequence). The CDR3 loop reads CASTSSGYPKETQYF. In DNA form, the CDR3 reads TGTGCCAGCACTTCTTCGGGCTACCCCAAAGAGACCCAGTACTTC.

In DNA, the CDR3 is TGTGCCAGCAGGAGAATCGGACAGAAGAACACTGAAGCTTTCTTT. Translation gives CASRRIGQKNTEAFF. The chain combines TRBV2 with TRBJ1-1; TRBD1 is a possible D gene (6 bases). Germline CDR1 and CDR2: SNHLY and FYNNEI. The CDR3 is 15 amino acids. Between the trimmed V and J ends, which lost 6 bases and 1 base, there was a span of 15 bases. Full variable domain (rest looked up from reference TRBV2 and TRBJ1-1): EPEVTQTPSHQVTQMGQEVILRCVPISNHLYFYWYRQILGQKVEFLVSFYNNEISEKSEIFDDQFSVERPDGSNFTLKIRSTKLEDSAMYFCASRRIGQKNTEAFFGQGTRLTVV.

V gene TRBV5-1 combines with J gene TRBJ2-3, with TRBD2 matching 14 bases. With V trimmed by 3 bases and J by 1 base, 10 bases remained unmatched. The CDR3 totals 19 residues. CDR1 and CDR2 (germline): SGHRS, YFSETQ. The CDR3 loop is CASSSRGLAGAVRTDTQYF. As DNA, the CDR3 is TGCGCCAGCAGCTCTCGGGGACTAGCGGGAGCGGTGCGCACAGATACGCAGTATTTT.

The CDR3 spells CAISLDENDSNQPQHF. CDR3 coding DNA: TGTGCCATCAGCCTGGACGAGAATGATAGCAATCAGCCCCAGCATTTT. The rearrangement uses TRBV10-3 and TRBJ1-5, with D hard to call. The CDR3 length is 16 residues. V lost 6 bases, J lost 0 bases, and 15 bases lay in between. CDR1 is ENHRY, CDR2 SYGVKD, per germline.

A remark on this clonotype: Without the conserved terminal phenylalanine or tryptophan, this CDR3 likely stems from a read error. This rearrangement joins TRBV20-1 to TRBJ2-3; TRBD2 matches 7 bases. CDR3 length equals 16 residues. V lost 6 bases, J lost 0 bases, and 12 bases stayed unmatched. The germline gives CDR1 DFQATT, CDR2 SNEGSKA (reference sequence). This chain's CDR3 is CSAPPRPAGSTDTQYS. Here the CDR3 DNA reads TGCAGTGCCCCACCCCGACCAGCGGGGAGCACAGATACGCAGTATTCT.